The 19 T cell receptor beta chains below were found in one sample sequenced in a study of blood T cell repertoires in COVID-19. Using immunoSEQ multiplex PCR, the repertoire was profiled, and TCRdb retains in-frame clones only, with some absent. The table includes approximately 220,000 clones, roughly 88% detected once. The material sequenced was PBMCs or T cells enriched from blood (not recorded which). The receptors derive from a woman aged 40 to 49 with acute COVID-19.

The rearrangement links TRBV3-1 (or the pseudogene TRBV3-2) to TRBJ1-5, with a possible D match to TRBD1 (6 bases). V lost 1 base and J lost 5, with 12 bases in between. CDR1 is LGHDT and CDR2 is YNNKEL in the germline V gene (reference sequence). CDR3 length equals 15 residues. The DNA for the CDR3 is TGTGCCAGCAGCCAAGGACGGGGGGGCTATCAGCCCCAGCATTTT. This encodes CASSQGRGGYQPQHF.

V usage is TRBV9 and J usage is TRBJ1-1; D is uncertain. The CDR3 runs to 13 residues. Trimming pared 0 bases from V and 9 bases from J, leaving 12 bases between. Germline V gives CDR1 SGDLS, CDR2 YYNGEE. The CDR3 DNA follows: TGTGCCAGCAGCGTAGGGGCAGATTTAAAAGCTTTCTTT. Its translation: CASSVGADLKAFF.

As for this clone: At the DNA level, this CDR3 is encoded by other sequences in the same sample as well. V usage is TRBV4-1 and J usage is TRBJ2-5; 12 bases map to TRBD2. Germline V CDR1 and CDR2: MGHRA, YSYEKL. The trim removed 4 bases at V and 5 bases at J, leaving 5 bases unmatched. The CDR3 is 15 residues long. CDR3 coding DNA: TGCGCCAGCAGCCCGCTAGCGGGGGGGCTTGAGACCCAGTACTTC. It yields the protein CASSPLAGGLETQYF.

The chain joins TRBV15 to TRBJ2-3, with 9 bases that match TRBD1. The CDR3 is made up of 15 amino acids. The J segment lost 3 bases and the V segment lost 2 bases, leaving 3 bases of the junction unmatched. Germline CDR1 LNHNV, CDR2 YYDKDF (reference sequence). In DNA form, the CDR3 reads TGTGCCACCAGCAGAACGGGACAGGGAACAGATACGCAGTATTTT. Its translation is CATSRTGQGTDTQYF.

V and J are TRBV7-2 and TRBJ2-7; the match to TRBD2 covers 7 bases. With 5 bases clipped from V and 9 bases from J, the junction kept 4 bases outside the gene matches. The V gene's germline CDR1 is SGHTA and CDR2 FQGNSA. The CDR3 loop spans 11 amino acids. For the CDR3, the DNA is TGTGCCAGCAGCATAACGGGGGGGCAGTACTTC. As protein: CASSITGGQYF.

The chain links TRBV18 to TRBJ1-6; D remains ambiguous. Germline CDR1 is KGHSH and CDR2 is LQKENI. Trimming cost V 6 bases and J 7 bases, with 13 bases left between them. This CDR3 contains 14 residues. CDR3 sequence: CASSSDGGNSPLHF. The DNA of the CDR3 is TGTGCCAGCTCCTCCGACGGAGGGAATTCACCCCTCCACTTT.

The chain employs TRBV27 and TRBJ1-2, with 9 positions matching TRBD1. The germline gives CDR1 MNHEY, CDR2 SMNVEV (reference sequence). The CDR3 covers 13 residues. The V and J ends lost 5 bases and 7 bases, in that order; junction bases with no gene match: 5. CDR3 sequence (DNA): TGTGCCAGCAGTCGGGACAGGGAGGTTGGCTACACCTTC. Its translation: CASSRDREVGYTF.

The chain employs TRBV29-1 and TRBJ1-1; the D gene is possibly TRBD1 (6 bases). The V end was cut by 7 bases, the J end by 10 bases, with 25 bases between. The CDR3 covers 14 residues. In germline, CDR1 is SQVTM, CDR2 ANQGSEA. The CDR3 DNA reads TGCAGCGCTCGGGTACAGGGCGGCGGGCTGAGAGCTTTCTTT. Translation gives CSARVQGGGLRAFF. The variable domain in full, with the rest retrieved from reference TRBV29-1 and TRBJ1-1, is SAVISQKPSRDICQRGTSLTIQCQVDSQVTMMFWYRQQPGQSLTLIATANQGSEATYESGFVIDKFPISRPNLTFSTLTVSNMSPEDSSIYLCSARVQGGGLRAFFGQGTRLTVV.

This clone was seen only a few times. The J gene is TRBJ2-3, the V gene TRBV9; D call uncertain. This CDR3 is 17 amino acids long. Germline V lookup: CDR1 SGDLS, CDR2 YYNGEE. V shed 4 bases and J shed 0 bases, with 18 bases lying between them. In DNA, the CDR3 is TGTGCCAGCAGCCCATCTCTAGGCCTTGGGAGCACAGATACGCAGTATTTT. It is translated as CASSPSLGLGSTDTQYF.

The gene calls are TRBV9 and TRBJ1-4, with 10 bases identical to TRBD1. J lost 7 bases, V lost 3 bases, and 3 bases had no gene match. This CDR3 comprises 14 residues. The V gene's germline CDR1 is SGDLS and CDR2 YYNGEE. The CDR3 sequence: CASSATGGGEKLFF. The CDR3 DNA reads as TGTGCCAGCAGCGCGACAGGGGGCGGTGAAAAACTGTTTTTT. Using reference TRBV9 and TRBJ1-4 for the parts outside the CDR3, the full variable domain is DSGVTQTPKHLITATGQRVTLRCSPRSGDLSVYWYQQSLDQGLQFLIQYYNGEERAKGNILERFSAQQFPDLHSELNLSSLELGDSALYFCASSATGGGEKLFFGSGTQLSVL.

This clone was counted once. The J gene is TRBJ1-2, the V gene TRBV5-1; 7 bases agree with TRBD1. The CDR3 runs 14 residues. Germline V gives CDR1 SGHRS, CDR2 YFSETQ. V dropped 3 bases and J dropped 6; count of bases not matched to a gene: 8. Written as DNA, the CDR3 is TGCGCCAGCAGCTCCGAACCCCAGGGGGATGGCTACACCTTC. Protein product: CASSSEPQGDGYTF. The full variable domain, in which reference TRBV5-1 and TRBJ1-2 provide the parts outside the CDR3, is KAGVTQTPRYLIKTRGQQVTLSCSPISGHRSVSWYQQTPGQGLQFLFEYFSETQRNKGNFPGRFSGRQFSNSRSEMNVSTLELGDSALYLCASSSEPQGDGYTFGSGTRLTVV.

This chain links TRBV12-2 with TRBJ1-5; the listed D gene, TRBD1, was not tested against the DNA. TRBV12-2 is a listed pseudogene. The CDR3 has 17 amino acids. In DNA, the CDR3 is TGTGCAAGTCGCCCCTCGACAGGGGAGTTTAGCAATCAGCCCCAGCATTTT. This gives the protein CASRPSTGEFSNQPQHF.

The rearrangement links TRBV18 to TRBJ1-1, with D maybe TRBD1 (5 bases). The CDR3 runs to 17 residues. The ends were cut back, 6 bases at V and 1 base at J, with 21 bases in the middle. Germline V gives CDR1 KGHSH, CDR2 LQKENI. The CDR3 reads CASSRPGQGGRNTEAFF. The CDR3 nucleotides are TGTGCCAGCTCGAGACCAGGGCAGGGCGGACGGAACACTGAAGCTTTCTTT. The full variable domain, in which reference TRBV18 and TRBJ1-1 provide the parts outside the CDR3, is NAGVMQNPRHLVRRRGQEARLRCSPMKGHSHVYWYRQLPEEGLKFMVYLQKENIIDESGMPKERFSAEFPKEGPSILRIQQVVRGDSAAYFCASSRPGQGGRNTEAFFGQGTRLTVV.

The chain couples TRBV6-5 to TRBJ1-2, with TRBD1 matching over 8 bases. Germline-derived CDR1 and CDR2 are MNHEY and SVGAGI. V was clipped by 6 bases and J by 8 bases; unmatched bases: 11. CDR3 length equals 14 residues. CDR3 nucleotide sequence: TGTGCCAGCAGCCAAGACAGGGGTTCACGAGGCTACACCTTC. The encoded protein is CASSQDRGSRGYTF.

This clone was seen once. This CDR3 is CASSLQGGNEQFF. DNA for the CDR3: TGTGCCAGCAGCTTACAGGGGGGCAATGAGCAGTTCTTC. The chain links TRBV11-1 to TRBJ2-1; weak D call: TRBD1 (7 bases). The CDR3 is made up of 13 amino acids. Trimming shortened V by 2 bases and J by 6 bases, and 8 bases separated the two germline ends. In germline, CDR1 is SGHAT, CDR2 FQDESV (reference sequence).

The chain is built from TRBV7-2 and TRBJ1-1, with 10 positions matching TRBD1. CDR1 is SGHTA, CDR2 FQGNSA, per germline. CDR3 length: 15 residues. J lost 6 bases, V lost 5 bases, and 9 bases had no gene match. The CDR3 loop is CASSPRQGAVAEAFF. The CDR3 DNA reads TGTGCCAGCAGCCCGAGACAGGGGGCGGTGGCTGAAGCTTTCTTT.

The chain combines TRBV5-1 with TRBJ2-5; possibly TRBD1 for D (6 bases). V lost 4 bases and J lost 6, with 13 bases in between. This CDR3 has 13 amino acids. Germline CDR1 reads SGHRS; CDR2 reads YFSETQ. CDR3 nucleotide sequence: TGCGCCAGCAGCCCACAGGGTCCCCAGACCCAGTACTTC. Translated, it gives CASSPQGPQTQYF.

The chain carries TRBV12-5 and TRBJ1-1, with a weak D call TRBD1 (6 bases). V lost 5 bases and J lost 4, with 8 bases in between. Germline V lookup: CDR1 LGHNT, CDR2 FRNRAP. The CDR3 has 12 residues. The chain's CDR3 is CASGLGGTEAFF. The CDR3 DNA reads TGTGCTAGTGGTCTAGGGGGCACTGAAGCTTTCTTT.

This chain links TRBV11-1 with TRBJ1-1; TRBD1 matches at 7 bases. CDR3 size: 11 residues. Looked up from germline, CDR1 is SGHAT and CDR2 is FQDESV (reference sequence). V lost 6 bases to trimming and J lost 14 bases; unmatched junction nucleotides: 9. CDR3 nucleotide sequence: TGTGCCAGCAGAGAGGGACAGCGTTGCTTCTTT. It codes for CASREGQRCFF.